This T cell receptor beta chain is from a study of shared clonotypes between healthy human individuals. A single count supports this clone. In the naive CD8 group, cells lacked CD45RO and were positively selected for CCR7, so terminally differentiated effector memory CD45RA+ cells were left out. Measured with immunoSEQ multiplex PCR; TCRdb has only the in-frame clones, and not every one. The top ten clones hold 1.5% to 2% of a sample with approximately 1.9 million clones, about 94% of them seen once. The clonotype comes from a man aged 18 to 30 in good health. Some clones in this sample may be carry-over from other donors' samples. The sample was naive CD8+ T cells from PBMCs.

The DNA of the CDR3 is TGTGCCAGCATAATGCAGGTCGATCAGCCCCAGCATTTT. This gives the protein CASIMQVDQPQHF. V usage is TRBV6-6 and J usage is TRBJ1-5, with D hard to call. Trimming took off 7 bases at V and 5 bases at J, with 12 bases between the two ends. The CDR3 is 13 residues long. Germline V lookup: CDR1 MNHNY, CDR2 SVGAGI (reference sequence).